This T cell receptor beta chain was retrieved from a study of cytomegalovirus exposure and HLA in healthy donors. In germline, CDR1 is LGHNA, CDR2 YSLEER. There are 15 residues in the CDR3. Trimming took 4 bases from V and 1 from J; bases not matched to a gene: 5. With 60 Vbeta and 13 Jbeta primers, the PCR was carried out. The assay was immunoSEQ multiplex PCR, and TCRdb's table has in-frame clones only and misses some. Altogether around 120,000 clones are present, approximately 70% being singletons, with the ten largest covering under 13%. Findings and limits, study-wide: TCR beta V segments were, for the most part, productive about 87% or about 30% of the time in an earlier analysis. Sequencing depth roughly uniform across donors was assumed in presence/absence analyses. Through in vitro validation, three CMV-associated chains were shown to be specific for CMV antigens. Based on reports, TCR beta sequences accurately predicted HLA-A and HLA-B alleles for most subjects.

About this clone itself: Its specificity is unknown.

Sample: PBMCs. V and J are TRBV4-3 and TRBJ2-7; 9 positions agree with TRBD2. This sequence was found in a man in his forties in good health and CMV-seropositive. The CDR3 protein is CASSPLAGESYEQYF. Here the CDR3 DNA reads TGCGCCAGCAGCCCATTAGCGGGAGAGTCCTACGAGCAGTACTTC.